A single sample is the source of the 10 T cell receptor beta chains below, sequenced in a study of shared clonotypes between healthy human individuals. Sequenced by immunoSEQ multiplex PCR; TCRdb stores in-frame clones only, minus some. Counted here are over 1.5 million clones, 95% to 99% occurring once; the ten biggest clones make up approximately 0.45%. The sequencing sample was made of naive CD4+ T cells sorted from blood. The subset was: CD45RA+ positively selected. The receptors come from a man aged 30 to 39 in good health.

This clone appeared a single time. The chain is built from TRBV9 and TRBJ2-2; D gene unclear. CDR3 length equals 13 residues. Germline V CDR1 and CDR2: SGDLS, YYNGEE. Trimming removed 7 bases from V and 1 base from J, with 8 bases in between. CDR3 coding DNA: TGTGCCAGCGGCGGTTTGAACACCGGGGAGCTGTTTTTT. Residues: CASGGLNTGELFF.

The CDR3 loop reads CASSSTQGAYGYTF. The CDR3 bases are TGTGCCAGCAGCTCAACCCAAGGCGCCTATGGCTACACCTTC. The chain uses TRBV7-2 and TRBJ1-2; unclear D gene. Trimming stripped 4 bases from V and 4 bases from J, with 13 bases between. CDR3 size: 14 residues. Germline V gene sequence: CDR1 SGHTA, CDR2 FQGNSA.

The chain joins TRBV19 to TRBJ2-7, with TRBD2 matching over 9 bases. The CDR3 spans 15 residues. Germline V CDR1 and CDR2: LNHDA, SQIVND (reference sequence). V was pared by 10 bases and J by 0 bases, with 10 bases of the junction left unmatched. CDR3 sequence: CATLSSGKSSYEQYF. For the CDR3, the DNA is TGTGCCACTCTCTCTAGCGGGAAGAGCTCCTACGAGCAGTACTTC. Variable domain in full (rest from reference TRBV19 and TRBJ2-7): DGGITQSPKYLFRKEGQNVTLSCEQNLNHDAMYWYRQDPGQGLRLIYYSQIVNDFQKGDIAEGYSVSREKKESFPLTVTSAQKNPTAFYLCATLSSGKSSYEQYFGPGTRLTVT.

The genes are TRBV20-1 and TRBJ2-2, with a weak D call TRBD2 (5 bases). V lost 6 bases and J lost 9, with 8 bases in between. Germline V CDR1 and CDR2: DFQATT, SNEGSKA (reference sequence). The CDR3 has 10 amino acids. Here the CDR3 reads CSARGRELFF. CDR3 DNA: TGCAGTGCCCGCGGGCGGGAGCTGTTTTTT.

CDR3 sequence: CASSFGTNYGYTF. The CDR3 DNA reads as TGTGCCAGCAGTTTTGGGACTAACTATGGCTACACCTTC. This chain connects TRBV28 to TRBJ1-2, with D uncertain. Germline CDR1 and CDR2: MDHEN and SYDVKM. Trimming cost V 3 bases and J 0 bases, with 5 bases left between them. The CDR3 runs 13 residues.

This rearrangement joins TRBV9 to TRBJ2-7; 7 bases map to TRBD1. J lost 3 bases, V lost 0 bases, and 6 bases had no gene match. CDR1 is SGDLS and CDR2 is YYNGEE in the germline V gene. There are 15 residues in the CDR3. DNA for the CDR3: TGTGCCAGCAGCGTAGACCTGGGACAGAACTACGAGCAGTACTTC. It yields the protein CASSVDLGQNYEQYF.

The chain joins TRBV2 to TRBJ1-2, with 8 bases fitting TRBD1. The V segment lost 0 bases and the J segment 7 bases; nucleotides outside the gene matches: 7. The CDR3 sequence is 15 residues long. Germline CDR1 reads SNHLY; CDR2 reads FYNNEI. For the CDR3, the DNA is TGTGCCAGCAGTGAAGCGCTCGGGACAGGAAGTGGCTACACCTTC. It encodes CASSEALGTGSGYTF.

The CDR3 region is CASSWGLAGVRPGELFF. DNA for the CDR3: TGCGCCAGCAGCTGGGGACTAGCGGGAGTAAGGCCCGGGGAGCTGTTTTTT. This sequence joins TRBV5-1 and TRBJ2-2; TRBD2 matches 14 bases. CDR1 is SGHRS, CDR2 YFSETQ, per germline. J gave up 6 bases and V 3 bases, and 7 bases lay outside the gene matches. This CDR3 has 17 residues.

The gene calls are TRBV6-6 and TRBJ1-4; no clear D. The CDR3 has 13 amino acids. The V and J ends lost 4 bases and 5 bases respectively, with 8 bases between them. Germline V gene sequence: CDR1 MNHNY, CDR2 SVGAGI (reference sequence). CDR3 in DNA: TGTGCCAGCAGTTCGCCGAAGAATGAAAAACTGTTTTTT. Protein: CASSSPKNEKLFF.

The V and J genes are TRBV27 and TRBJ2-7; TRBD2 matches 9 bases. The ends lost 7 bases at V and 2 bases at J; junction bases unmatched: 6. Per germline, CDR1 MNHEY and CDR2 SMNVEV (reference sequence). The length of the CDR3 is 14 residues. Here the CDR3 DNA reads TGTGCCAGCACTCGTCTAGCGGGAACCTACGAGCAGTACTTC. Translation: CASTRLAGTYEQYF.